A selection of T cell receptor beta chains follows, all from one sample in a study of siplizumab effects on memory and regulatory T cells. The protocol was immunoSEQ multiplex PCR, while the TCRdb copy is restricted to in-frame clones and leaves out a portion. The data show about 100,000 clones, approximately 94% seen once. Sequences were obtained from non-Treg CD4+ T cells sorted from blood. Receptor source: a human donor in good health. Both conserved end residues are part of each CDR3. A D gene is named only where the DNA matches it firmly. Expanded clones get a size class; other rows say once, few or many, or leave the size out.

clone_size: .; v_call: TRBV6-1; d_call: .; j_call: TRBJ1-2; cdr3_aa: CASSEGVGSLYGYTF; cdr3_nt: TGTGCCAGCAGTGAAGGGGTAGGAAGCCTCTATGGCTACACCTTC
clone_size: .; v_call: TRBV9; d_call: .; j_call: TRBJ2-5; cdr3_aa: CASSVGGPQETQYF; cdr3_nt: TGTGCCAGCAGCGTGGGGGGGCCCCAAGAGACCCAGTACTTC
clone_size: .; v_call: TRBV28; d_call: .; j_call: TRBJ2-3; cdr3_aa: CASSLGYTQYF; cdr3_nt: TGTGCCAGCAGTTTGGGATATACGCAGTATTTT
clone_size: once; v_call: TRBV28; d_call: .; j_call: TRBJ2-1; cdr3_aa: CASSLPPVGAVNEQFF; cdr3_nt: TGTGCCAGCAGTTTACCCCCTGTGGGGGCCGTCAATGAGCAGTTCTTC
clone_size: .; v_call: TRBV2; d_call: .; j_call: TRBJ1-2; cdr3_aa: CASSEDSYPSGYTF; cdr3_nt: TGTGCCAGCAGTGAAGACTCATACCCCTCTGGCTACACCTTC
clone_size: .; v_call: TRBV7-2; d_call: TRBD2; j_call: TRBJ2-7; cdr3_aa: CASGLAGGRSYEQYF; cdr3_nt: TGTGCCAGCGGTCTAGCGGGAGGGAGATCCTACGAGCAGTACTTC
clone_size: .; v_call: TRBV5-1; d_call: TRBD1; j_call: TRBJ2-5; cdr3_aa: CASSLAATGVPETQYF; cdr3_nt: TGCGCCAGCAGCTTGGCGGCGACAGGGGTTCCGGAGACCCAGTACTTC
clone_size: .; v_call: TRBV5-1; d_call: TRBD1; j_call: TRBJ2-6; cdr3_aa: CASSPDRGSGANVLTF; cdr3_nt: TGCGCCAGCAGCCCCGACAGGGGCTCTGGGGCCAACGTCCTGACTTTC
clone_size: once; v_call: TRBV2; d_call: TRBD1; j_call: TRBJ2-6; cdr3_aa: CAVGTGLGGANVLTF; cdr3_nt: TGTGCCGTCGGGACAGGCCTCGGTGGGGCCAACGTCCTGACTTTC
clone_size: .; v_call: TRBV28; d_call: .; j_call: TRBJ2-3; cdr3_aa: CASSLPGESTDTQYF; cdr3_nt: TGTGCCAGCAGTTTACCGGGAGAAAGTACAGATACGCAGTATTTT
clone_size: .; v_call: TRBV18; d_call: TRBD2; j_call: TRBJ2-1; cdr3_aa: CASSTKTSGSGNEQFF; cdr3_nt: TGTGCCAGCTCAACTAAGACTAGCGGGAGTGGAAATGAGCAGTTCTTC
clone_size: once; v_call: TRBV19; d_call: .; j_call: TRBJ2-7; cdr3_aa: CASSSGTYEQYF; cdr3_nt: TGTGCCAGTAGTTCAGGGACCTACGAGCAGTACTTC
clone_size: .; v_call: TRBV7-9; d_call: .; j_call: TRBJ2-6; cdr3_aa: CASSLGSGRVSGANVLTF; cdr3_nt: TGTGCCAGCAGCTTAGGGAGTGGACGGGTCTCTGGGGCCAACGTCCTGACTTTC
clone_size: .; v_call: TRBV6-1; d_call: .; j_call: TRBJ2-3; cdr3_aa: CASSEASSVNTQYF; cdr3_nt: TGTGCCAGCAGTGAAGCCTCCAGTGTTAATACGCAGTATTTT
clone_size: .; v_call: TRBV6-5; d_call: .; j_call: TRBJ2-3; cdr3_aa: CASNSEFQDTQYF; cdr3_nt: TGTGCCAGCAACTCGGAGTTCCAAGATACGCAGTATTTT
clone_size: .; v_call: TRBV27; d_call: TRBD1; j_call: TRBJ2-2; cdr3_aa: CASSIGRTGFPGELFF; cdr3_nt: TGTGCCAGCAGTATAGGACGGACAGGGTTTCCCGGGGAGCTGTTTTTT
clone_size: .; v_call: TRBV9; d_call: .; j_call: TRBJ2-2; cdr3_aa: CASSVNTGELFF; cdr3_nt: TGTGCCAGCAGCGTGAACACCGGGGAGCTGTTTTTT
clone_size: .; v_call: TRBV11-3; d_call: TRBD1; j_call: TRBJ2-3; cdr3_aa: CASSFQTGGTDTQYF; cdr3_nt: TGTGCCAGCAGCTTTCAAACAGGGGGCACAGATACGCAGTATTTT
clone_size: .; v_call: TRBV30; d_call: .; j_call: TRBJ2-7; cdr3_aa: CAWSGGGLEYF; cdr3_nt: TGTGCCTGGAGTGGAGGAGGGCTGGAGTACTTC
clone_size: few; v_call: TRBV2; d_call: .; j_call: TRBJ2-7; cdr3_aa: CASYLTENSYEQYF; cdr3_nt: TGTGCCAGCTATCTGACTGAAAACTCCTACGAGCAGTACTTC
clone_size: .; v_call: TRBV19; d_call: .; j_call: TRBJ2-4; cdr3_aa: CASSIREELAKNIQYF; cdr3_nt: TGTGCCAGTAGTATAAGGGAGGAATTAGCCAAAAACATTCAGTACTTC
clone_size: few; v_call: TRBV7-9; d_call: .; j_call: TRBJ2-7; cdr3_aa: CASSYGTAVEQYF; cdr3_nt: TGTGCCAGCAGCTACGGGACTGCCGTGGAGCAGTACTTC
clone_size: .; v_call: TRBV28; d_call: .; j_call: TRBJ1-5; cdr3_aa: CASSSGTEKLFNQPQHF; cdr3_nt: TGTGCCAGCAGCTCCGGAACAGAAAAGCTGTTCAATCAGCCCCAGCATTTT
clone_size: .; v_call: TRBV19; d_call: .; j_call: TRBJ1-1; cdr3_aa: CASSIMTGNTEAFF; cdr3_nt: TGTGCCAGTAGTATTATGACGGGAAACACTGAAGCTTTCTTT
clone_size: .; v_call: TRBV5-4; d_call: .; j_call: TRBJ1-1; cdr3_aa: CASSLRGSMNTEAFF; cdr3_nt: TGTGCCAGCAGCCTGAGGGGCTCCATGAACACTGAAGCTTTCTTT
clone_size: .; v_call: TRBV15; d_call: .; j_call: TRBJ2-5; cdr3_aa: CATSGKGTRETQYF; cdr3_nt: TGTGCCACCAGCGGGAAGGGGACCCGGGAGACCCAGTACTTC
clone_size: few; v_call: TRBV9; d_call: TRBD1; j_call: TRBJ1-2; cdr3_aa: CASSVEAGGLGTHTF; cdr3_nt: TGTGCCAGCAGCGTAGAAGCAGGGGGATTGGGTACGCACACCTTC
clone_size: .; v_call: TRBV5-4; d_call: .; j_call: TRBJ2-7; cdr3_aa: CASSLLEISYEQYF; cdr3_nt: TGTGCCAGCAGCTTGTTGGAGATCTCCTACGAGCAGTACTTC
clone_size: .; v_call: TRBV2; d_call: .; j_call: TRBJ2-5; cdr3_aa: CASSGLRKETQYF; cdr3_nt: TGTGCCAGCAGTGGGCTCCGTAAGGAGACCCAGTACTTC
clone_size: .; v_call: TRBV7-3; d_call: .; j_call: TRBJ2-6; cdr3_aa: CASSSSVSGANVLTF; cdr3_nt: TGTGCCAGCAGCTCGTCCGTCTCTGGGGCCAACGTCCTGACTTTC
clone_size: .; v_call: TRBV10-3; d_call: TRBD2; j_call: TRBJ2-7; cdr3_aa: CAISELAGDEQYF; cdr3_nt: TGTGCCATCAGTGAACTAGCGGGAGATGAGCAGTACTTC
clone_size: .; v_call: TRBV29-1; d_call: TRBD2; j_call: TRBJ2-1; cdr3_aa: CSVEERESYNEQFF; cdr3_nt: TGCAGCGTTGAGGAGCGGGAGTCCTACAATGAGCAGTTCTTC
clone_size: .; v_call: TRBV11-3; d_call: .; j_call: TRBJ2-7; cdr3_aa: CASSSGTGYEQYF; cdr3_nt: TGTGCCAGCAGCTCCGGCACTGGGTACGAGCAGTACTTC
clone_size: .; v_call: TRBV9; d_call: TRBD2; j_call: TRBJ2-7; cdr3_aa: CASSGGGSYEQYF; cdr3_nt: TGTGCCAGTTCGGGAGGGGGGTCCTACGAGCAGTACTTC
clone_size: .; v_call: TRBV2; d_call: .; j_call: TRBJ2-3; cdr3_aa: CASSEMEGGTQYF; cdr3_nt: TGTGCCAGCAGTGAAATGGAAGGGGGTACGCAGTATTTT
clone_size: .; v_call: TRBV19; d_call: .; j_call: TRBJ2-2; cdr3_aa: CASSIGGGNTGELFF; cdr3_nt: TGTGCCAGTAGTATTGGAGGGGGGAACACCGGGGAGCTGTTTTTT
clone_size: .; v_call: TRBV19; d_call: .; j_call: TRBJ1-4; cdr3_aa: CASSKQATNEKLFF; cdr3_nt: TGTGCCAGTAGTAAGCAGGCAACTAATGAAAAACTGTTTTTT
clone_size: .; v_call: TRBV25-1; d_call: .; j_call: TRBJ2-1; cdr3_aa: CASTPSIVNEQFF; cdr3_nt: TGTGCCAGCACCCCGTCGATCGTCAATGAGCAGTTCTTC
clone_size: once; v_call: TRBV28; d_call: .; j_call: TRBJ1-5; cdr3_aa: CASSLNAQPQHF; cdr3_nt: TGTGCCAGCAGTTTGAATGCGCAGCCCCAGCATTTT
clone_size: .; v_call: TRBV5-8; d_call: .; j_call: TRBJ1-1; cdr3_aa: CASSDRASGTEAFF; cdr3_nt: TGTGCCAGCAGCGACCGGGCCTCGGGCACTGAAGCTTTCTTT
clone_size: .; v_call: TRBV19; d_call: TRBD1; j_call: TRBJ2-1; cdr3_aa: CASSTSDRGHNEQFF; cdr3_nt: TGTGCCAGTTCGACCTCGGACAGGGGTCACAATGAGCAGTTCTTC
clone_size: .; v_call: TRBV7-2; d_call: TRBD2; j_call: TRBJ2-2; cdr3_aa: CASSFPRSSGNTGELFF; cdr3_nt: TGTGCCAGCAGCTTCCCCAGGTCTAGCGGGAACACCGGGGAGCTGTTTTTT
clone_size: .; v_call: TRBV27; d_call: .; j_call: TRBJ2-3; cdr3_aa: CASRPSSADTQYF; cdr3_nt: TGTGCCAGCCGCCCGTCTAGCGCCGATACGCAGTATTTT
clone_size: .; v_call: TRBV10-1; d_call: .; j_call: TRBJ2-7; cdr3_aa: CANALGPGAPYEQYF; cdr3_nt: TGCGCCAACGCTCTTGGACCGGGAGCGCCCTACGAGCAGTACTTC
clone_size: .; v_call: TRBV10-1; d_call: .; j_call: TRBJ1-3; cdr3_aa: CASSDGFYGNTIYF; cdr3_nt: TGCGCCAGCAGTGATGGGTTTTATGGAAACACCATATATTTT